A single sample gave rise to the 7 T cell receptor beta chains below, sequenced in a study of T cells expressing NK-cell markers. TCRdb re-called the 5' RACE reads; one entry per CDR3 protein, DNA not given. The table lists about 110,000 distinct CDR3 sequences. The sample taken for sequencing was blood T cells: a sorted CD56 or NKG2C T cell subset, CD4+ or CD8+ T cells, or bulk PBMC T cells (not recorded which). The receptors were sampled from a woman aged 18 to 75 in good health.

The genes are TRBV6-4 and TRBJ2-3. The CDR3 loop spans 14 amino acids. In germline, CDR1 is MRHNA, CDR2 SNTAGT. CDR3 residues: CASSERGDTDTQYF.

The CDR3 protein is CATSRVSATNEKLFF. This sequence joins TRBV15 and TRBJ1-4. The CDR3 has 15 residues. Germline V CDR1 and CDR2: LNHNV, YYDKDF (reference sequence).

This chain links TRBV6-5 with TRBJ2-3; without DNA, the TCRdb call of TRBD1 cannot be checked. Germline-derived CDR1 and CDR2 are MNHEY and SVGAGI. The CDR3 consists of 17 residues. The chain's CDR3 is CASSYKQGVGFTDTQYF.

The J gene is TRBJ1-1, the V gene TRBV29-1. CDR3 length: 12 residues. The germline CDR1 and CDR2 sequences are SQVTM and ANQGSEA. The CDR3: CSAETTNTEAFF. Full variable domain (rest looked up from reference TRBV29-1 and TRBJ1-1): SAVISQKPSRDICQRGTSLTIQCQVDSQVTMMFWYRQQPGQSLTLIATANQGSEATYESGFVIDKFPISRPNLTFSTLTVSNMSPEDSSIYLCSAETTNTEAFFGQGTRLTVV.

V usage is TRBV24-1 and J usage is TRBJ1-4. Germline V gene sequence: CDR1 KGHDR, CDR2 SFDVKD. The CDR3 sequence is 15 residues long. This CDR3 reads CATSTDGATNEKLFF.

The chain combines TRBV4-3 with TRBJ2-7; TCRdb indicates TRBD1, and absent DNA this call remains unverified. Germline CDR1 reads LGHNA; CDR2 reads YSLEER. This CDR3 region has 15 residues. CDR3 region: CASSVRGGVSYEQYF.

The V call is TRBV13, the J call TRBJ2-1; TCRdb indicates TRBD2, and absent DNA this call remains unverified. Germline CDR1 and CDR2: PRHDT and FYEKMQ (reference sequence). The CDR3 consists of 15 residues. The CDR3 protein is CASSTSPGVAGEQFF.